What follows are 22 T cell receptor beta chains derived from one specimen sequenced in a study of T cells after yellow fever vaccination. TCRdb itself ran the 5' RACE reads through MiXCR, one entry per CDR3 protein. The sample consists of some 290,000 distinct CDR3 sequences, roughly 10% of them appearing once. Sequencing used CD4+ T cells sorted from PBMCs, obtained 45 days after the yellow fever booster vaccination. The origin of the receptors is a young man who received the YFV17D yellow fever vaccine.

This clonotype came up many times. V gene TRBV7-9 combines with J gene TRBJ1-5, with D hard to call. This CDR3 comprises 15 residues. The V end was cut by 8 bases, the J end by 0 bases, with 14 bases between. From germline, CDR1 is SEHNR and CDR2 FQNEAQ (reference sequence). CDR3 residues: CASSRSDYSNQPQHF. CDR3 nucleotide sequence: TGTGCCAGCTCCAGGTCGGATTATAGCAATCAGCCCCAGCATTTT.

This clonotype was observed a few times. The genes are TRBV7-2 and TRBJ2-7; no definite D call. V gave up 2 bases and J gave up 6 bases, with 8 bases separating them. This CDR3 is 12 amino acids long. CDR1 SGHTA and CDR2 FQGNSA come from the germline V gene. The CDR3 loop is CASSLFPVEQYF. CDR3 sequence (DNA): TGTGCCAGCAGCTTATTTCCCGTCGAGCAGTACTTC.

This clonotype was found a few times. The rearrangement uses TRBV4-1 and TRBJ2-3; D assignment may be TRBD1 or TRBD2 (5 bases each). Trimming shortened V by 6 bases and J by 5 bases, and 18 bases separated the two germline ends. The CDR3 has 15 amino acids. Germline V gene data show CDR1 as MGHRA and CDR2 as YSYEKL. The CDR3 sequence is CASREGTAWGDTQYF. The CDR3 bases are TGCGCCAGCAGAGAGGGGACCGCTTGGGGAGATACGCAGTATTTT.

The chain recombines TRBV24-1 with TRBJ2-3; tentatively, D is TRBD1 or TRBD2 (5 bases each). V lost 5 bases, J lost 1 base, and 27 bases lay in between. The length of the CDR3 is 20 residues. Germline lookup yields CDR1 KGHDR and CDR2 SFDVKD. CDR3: CATSGTKDRGRGQGTDTQYF. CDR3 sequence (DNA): TGTGCCACCAGTGGAACGAAAGACCGGGGCCGTGGTCAGGGCACAGATACGCAGTATTTT.

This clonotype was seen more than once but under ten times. The CDR3 here is CSARRMGQGEWETQYF. The CDR3 DNA is TGCAGTGCTAGGCGCATGGGACAGGGGGAGTGGGAGACCCAGTACTTC. The chain recombines TRBV20-1 with TRBJ2-5, with TRBD1 matching over 11 bases. The ends lost 3 bases at V and 5 bases at J; junction bases unmatched: 11. CDR3 length: 16 amino acids. From germline, CDR1 is DFQATT and CDR2 SNEGSKA (reference sequence).

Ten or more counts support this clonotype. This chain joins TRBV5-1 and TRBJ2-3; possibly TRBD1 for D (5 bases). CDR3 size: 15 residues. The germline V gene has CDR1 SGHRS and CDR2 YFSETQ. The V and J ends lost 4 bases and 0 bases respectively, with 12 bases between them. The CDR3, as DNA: TGCGCCAGCAGCCCCTATGACAGCAGCACAGATACGCAGTATTTT. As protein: CASSPYDSSTDTQYF.

The CDR3: CASSGIQGETQYF. As DNA, the CDR3 is TGTGCCAGCTCAGGCATACAGGGTGAGACCCAGTACTTC. The V and J genes are TRBV18 and TRBJ2-5; D possibly corresponds to TRBD1 (6 bases). CDR3 length: 13 amino acids. V lost 5 bases and J lost 5, with 12 bases in between. The germline V gene encodes CDR1 KGHSH and CDR2 LQKENI.

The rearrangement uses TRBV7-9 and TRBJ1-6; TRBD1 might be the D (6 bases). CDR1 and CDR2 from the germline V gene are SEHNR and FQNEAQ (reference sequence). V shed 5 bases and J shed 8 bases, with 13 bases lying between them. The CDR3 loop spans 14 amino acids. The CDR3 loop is CASSQGQPDSPLHF. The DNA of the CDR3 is TGTGCCAGCAGCCAAGGACAGCCTGATTCACCCCTCCACTTT.

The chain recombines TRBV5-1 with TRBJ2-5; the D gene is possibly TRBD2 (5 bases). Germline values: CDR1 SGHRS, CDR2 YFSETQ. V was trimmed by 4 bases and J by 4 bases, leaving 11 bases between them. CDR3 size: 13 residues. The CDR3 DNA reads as TGCGCCAGCAGCGAAGGTGGAGGAGAGACCCAGTACTTC. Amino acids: CASSEGGGETQYF. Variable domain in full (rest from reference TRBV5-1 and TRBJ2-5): KAGVTQTPRYLIKTRGQQVTLSCSPISGHRSVSWYQQTPGQGLQFLFEYFSETQRNKGNFPGRFSGRQFSNSRSEMNVSTLELGDSALYLCASSEGGGETQYFGPGTRLLVL.

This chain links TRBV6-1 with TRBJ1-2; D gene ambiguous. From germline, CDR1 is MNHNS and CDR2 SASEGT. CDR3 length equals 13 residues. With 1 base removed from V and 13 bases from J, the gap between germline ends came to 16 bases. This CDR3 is CASSEVNAGRRTF. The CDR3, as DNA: TGTGCCAGCAGTGAAGTGAACGCGGGGAGGCGCACCTTC.

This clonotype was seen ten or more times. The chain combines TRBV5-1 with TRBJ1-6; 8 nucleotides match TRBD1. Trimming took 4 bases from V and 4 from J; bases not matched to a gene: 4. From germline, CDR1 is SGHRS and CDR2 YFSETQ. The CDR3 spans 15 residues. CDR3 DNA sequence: TGCGCCAGCAGCCTACGGACAGGGTATAATTCACCCCTCCACTTT. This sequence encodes CASSLRTGYNSPLHF.

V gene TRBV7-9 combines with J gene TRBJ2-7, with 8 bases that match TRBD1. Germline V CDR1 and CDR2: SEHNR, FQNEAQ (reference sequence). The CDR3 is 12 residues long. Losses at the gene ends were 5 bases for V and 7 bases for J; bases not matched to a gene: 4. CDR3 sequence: CASSGQGGEQYF. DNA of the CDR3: TGTGCCAGCAGCGGACAGGGAGGTGAGCAGTACTTC.

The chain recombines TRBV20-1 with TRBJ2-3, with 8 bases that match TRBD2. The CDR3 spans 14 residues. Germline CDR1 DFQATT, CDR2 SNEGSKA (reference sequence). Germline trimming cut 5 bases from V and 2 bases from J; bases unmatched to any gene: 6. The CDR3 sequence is CSASRGGLTDTQYF. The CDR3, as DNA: TGCAGTGCTTCCCGGGGGGGCCTCACAGATACGCAGTATTTT.

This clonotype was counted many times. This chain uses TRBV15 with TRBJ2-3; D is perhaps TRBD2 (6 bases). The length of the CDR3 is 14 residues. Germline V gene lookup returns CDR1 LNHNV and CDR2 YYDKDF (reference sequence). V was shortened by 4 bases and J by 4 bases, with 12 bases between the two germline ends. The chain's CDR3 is CATSTRLVPDTQYF. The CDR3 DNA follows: TGTGCCACCAGCACCCGACTAGTTCCAGATACGCAGTATTTT.

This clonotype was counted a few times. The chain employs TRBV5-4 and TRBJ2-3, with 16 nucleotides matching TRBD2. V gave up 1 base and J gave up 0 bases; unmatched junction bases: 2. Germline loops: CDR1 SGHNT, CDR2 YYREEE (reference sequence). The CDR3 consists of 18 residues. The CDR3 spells CASSLQGLAGGSTDTQYF. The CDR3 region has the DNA TGTGCCAGCAGCTTGCAGGGACTAGCGGGGGGGAGCACAGATACGCAGTATTTT.

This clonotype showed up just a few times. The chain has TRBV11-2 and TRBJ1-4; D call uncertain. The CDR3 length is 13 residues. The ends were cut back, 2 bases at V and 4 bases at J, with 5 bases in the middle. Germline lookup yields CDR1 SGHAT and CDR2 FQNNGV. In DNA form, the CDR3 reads TGTGCCAGCAGCTTATCCCGTAATGAAAAACTGTTTTTT. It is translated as CASSLSRNEKLFF.

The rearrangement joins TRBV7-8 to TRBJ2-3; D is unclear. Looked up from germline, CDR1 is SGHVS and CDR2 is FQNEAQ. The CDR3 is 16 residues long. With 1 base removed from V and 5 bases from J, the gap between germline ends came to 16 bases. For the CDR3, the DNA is TGTGCCAGCAGCTTAGATCAGCCTCGCCCCGGAGATACGCAGTATTTT. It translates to CASSLDQPRPGDTQYF.

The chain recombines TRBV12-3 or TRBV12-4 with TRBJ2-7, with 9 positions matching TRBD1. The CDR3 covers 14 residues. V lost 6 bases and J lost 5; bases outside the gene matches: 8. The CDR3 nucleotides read TGTGCCAGCAGCTCCGGGACAGGGTCCCACGAGCAGTACTTC. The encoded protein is CASSSGTGSHEQYF.

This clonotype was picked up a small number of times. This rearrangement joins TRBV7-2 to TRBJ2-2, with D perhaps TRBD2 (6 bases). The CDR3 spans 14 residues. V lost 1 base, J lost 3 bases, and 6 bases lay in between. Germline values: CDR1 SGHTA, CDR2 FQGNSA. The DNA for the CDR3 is TGTGCCAGCAGCTTAGTAGCGGACACCGGGGAGCTGTTTTTT. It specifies CASSLVADTGELFF. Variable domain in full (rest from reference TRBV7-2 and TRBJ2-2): GAGVSQSPSNKVTEKGKDVELRCDPISGHTALYWYRQSLGQGLEFLIYFQGNSAPDKSGLPSDRFSAERTGGSVSTLTIQRTQQEDSAVYLCASSLVADTGELFFGEGSRLTVL.

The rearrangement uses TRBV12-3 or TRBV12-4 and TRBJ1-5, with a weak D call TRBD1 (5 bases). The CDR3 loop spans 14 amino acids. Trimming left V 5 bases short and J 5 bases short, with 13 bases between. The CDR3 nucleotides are TGTGCCAGCAGTATTGGGGCGCGATATCAGCCCCAGCATTTT. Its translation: CASSIGARYQPQHF.

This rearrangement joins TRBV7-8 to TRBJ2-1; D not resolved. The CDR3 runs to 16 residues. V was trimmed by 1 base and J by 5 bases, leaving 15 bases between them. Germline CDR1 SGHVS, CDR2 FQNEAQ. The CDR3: CASSLGGRVANNEQFF. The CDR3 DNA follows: TGTGCCAGCAGCTTAGGAGGAAGGGTTGCAAACAATGAGCAGTTCTTC.

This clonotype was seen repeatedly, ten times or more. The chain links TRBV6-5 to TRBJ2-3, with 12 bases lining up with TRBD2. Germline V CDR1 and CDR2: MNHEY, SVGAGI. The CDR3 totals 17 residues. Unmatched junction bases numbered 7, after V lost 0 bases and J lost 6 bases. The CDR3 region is CASSYSRLAGGGDTQYF. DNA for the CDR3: TGTGCCAGCAGTTACTCGAGGCTAGCGGGGGGGGGCGATACGCAGTATTTT.